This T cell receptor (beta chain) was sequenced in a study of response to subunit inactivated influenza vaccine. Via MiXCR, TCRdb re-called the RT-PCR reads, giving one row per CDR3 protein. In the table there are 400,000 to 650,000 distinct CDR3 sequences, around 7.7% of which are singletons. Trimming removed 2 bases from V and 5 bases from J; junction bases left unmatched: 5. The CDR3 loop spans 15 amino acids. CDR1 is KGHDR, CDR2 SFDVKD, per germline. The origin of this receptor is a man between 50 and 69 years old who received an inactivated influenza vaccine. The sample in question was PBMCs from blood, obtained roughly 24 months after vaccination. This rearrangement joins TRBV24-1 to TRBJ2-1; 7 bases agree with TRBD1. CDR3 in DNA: TGTGCCACCAGTGATTCGGGACAGAACAACAATGAGCAGTTCTTC. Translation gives CATSDSGQNNNEQFF.